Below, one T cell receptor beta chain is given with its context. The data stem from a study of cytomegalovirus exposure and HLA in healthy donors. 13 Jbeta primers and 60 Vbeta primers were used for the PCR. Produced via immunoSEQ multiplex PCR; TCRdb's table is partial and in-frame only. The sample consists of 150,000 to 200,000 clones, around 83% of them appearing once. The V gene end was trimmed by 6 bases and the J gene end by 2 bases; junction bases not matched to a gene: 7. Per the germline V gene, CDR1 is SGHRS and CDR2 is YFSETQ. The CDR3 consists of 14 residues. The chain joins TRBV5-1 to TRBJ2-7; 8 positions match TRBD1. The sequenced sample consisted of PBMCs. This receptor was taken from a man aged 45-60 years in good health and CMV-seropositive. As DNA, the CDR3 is TGCGCCAGCACCTCCGGGACAGGCCCCTACGAGCAGTACTTC. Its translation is CASTSGTGPYEQYF.